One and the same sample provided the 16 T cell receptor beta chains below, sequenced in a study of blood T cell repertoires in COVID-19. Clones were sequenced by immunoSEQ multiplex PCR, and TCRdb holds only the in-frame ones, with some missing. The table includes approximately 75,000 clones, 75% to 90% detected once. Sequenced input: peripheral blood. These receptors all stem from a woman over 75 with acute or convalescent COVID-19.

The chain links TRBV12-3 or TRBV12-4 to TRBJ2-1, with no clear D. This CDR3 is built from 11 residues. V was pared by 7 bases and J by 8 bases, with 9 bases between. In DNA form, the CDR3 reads TGTGCCAGCACCCTGAGGCATGAGCAGTTCTTC. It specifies CASTLRHEQFF.

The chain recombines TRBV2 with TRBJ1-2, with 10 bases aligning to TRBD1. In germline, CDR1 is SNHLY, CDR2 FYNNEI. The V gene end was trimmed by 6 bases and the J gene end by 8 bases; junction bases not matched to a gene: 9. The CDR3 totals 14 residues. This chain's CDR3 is CASRGGQGMEGYTF. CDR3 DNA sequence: TGTGCCAGCAGGGGGGGACAGGGGATGGAGGGCTACACCTTC.

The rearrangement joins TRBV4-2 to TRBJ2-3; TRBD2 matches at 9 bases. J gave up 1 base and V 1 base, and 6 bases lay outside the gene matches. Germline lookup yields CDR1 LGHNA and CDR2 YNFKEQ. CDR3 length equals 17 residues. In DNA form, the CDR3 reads TGTGCCAGCAGCCAAGTCGAGCGGGGGGCGGGCACAGATACGCAGTATTTT. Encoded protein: CASSQVERGAGTDTQYF.

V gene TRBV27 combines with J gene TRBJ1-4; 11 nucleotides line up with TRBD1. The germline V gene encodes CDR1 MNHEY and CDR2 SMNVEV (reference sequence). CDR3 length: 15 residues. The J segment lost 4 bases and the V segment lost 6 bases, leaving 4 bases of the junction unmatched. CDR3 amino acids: CASRGTGGNNEKLFF. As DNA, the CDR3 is TGTGCCAGCAGAGGGACAGGGGGGAATAATGAAAAACTGTTTTTT.

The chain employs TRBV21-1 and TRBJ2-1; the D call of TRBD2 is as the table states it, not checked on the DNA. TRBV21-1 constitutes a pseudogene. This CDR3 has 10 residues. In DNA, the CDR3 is TGTGCCAGCTTATACAATGAGCAGTTCTTC. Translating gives CASLYNEQFF.

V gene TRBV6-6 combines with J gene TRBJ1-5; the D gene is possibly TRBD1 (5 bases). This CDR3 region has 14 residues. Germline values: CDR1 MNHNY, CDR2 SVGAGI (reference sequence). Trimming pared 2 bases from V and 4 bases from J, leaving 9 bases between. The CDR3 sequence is CASSYLGTNQPQHF. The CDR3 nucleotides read TGTGCCAGCAGTTACCTTGGGACTAATCAGCCCCAGCATTTT.

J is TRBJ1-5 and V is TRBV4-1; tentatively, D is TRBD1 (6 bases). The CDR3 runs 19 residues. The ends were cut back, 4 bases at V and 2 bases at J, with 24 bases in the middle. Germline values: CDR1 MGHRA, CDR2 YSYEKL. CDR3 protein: CASSLMGQGRVNGNQPQHF. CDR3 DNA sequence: TGCGCCAGCAGCCTGATGGGGCAGGGGCGGGTAAATGGCAATCAGCCCCAGCATTTT.

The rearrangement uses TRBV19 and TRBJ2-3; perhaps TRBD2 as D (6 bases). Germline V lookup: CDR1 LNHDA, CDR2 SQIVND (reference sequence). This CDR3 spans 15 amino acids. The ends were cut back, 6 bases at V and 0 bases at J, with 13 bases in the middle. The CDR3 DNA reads TGTGCCAGTAGAATCGGGGGACCCAGCACAGATACGCAGTATTTT. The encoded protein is CASRIGGPSTDTQYF.

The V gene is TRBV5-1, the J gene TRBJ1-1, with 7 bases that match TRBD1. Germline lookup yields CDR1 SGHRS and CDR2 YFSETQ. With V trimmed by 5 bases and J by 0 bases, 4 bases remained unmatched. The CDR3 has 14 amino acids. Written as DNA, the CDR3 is TGCGCCAGCAGGCAGGGGGGTATGAACACTGAAGCTTTCTTT. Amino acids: CASRQGGMNTEAFF. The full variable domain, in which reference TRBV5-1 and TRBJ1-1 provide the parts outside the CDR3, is KAGVTQTPRYLIKTRGQQVTLSCSPISGHRSVSWYQQTPGQGLQFLFEYFSETQRNKGNFPGRFSGRQFSNSRSEMNVSTLELGDSALYLCASRQGGMNTEAFFGQGTRLTVV.

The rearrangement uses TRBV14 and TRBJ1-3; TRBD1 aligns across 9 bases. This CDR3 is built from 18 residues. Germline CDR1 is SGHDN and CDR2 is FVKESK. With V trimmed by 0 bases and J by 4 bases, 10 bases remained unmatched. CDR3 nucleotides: TGTGCCAGCAGCCAAGATCTGCCCGGGACAGGGCCCGGAAACACCATATATTTT. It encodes CASSQDLPGTGPGNTIYF.

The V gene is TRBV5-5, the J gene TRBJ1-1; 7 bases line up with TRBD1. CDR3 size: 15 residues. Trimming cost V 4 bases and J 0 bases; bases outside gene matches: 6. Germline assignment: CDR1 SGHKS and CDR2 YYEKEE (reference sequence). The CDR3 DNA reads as TGTGCCAGCAGCAGGGACAGACTCATGAACACTGAAGCTTTCTTT. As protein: CASSRDRLMNTEAFF. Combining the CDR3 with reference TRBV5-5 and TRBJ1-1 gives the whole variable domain DAGVTQSPTHLIKTRGQQVTLRCSPISGHKSVSWYQQVLGQGPQFIFQYYEKEERGRGNFPDRFSARQFPNYSSELNVNALLLGDSALYLCASSRDRLMNTEAFFGQGTRLTVV.

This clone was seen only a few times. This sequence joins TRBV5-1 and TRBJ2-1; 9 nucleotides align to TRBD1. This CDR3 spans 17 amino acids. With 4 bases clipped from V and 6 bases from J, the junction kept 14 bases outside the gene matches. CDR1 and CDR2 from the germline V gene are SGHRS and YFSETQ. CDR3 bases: TGCGCCAGCAGCACCGGAGAGCGGACAGGGGTTACCAATGAGCAGTTCTTC. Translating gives CASSTGERTGVTNEQFF.

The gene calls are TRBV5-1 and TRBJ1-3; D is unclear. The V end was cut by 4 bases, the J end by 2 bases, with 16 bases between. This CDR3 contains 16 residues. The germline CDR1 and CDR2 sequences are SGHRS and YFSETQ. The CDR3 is CASSPGELLTGNTIYF. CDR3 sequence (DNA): TGCGCCAGCAGCCCCGGGGAGCTCTTGACTGGAAACACCATATATTTT.

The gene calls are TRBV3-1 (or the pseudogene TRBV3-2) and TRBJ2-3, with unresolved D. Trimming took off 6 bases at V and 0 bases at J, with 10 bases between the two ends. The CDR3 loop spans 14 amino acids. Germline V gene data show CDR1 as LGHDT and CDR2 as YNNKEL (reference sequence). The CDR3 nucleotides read TGTGCCAGCAGTTCCGAGACTAGCACAGATACGCAGTATTTT. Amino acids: CASSSETSTDTQYF.

The CDR3 loop reads CASSISGQGYGYTF. Here the CDR3 DNA reads TGTGCCAGTAGTATTTCTGGGCAGGGCTATGGCTACACCTTC. The V gene is TRBV19, the J gene TRBJ1-2, with a tentative D call TRBD1 (5 bases). V was clipped by 3 bases and J by 4 bases, with 12 bases between them. Germline V gene sequence: CDR1 LNHDA, CDR2 SQIVND (reference sequence). This CDR3 has 14 residues.

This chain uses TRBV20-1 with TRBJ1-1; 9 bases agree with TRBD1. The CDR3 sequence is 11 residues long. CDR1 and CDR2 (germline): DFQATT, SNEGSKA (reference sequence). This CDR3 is CSPDRGTEAFF. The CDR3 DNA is TGCAGCCCGGACAGGGGCACTGAAGCTTTCTTT.